These 26 T cell receptor beta chains originate from one sample sequenced in a study of cytomegalovirus exposure and HLA in healthy donors. Assay used: immunoSEQ multiplex PCR; TCRdb lists only in-frame clones, some missing. Here the sample spans 280,000 or so clones, roughly 90% being singletons. Sequenced: PBMCs. The receptors here all came from a woman younger than 30 in good health and CMV-seronegative.

This chain links TRBV27 with TRBJ1-2; a possible D gene is TRBD1 (6 bases). The V gene's germline CDR1 is MNHEY and CDR2 SMNVEV (reference sequence). CDR3 length: 14 amino acids. The V end lost 5 bases, the J end lost 3 bases, and 13 bases lay between the germline ends. CDR3 in amino acids: CASSHYRVDYGYTF. DNA for the CDR3: TGTGCCAGCAGTCATTACAGGGTGGACTATGGCTACACCTTC.

This chain joins TRBV29-1 and TRBJ1-2; possible D gene TRBD1, 5 bases. Deletions cut 1 base from V and 10 bases from J, with 13 bases between. The CDR3 runs to 12 residues. From germline, CDR1 is SQVTM and CDR2 ANQGSEA. For the CDR3, the DNA is TGCAGCGTTGAAGGGACATATGAGGACTACACCTTC. It encodes CSVEGTYEDYTF.

The V gene is TRBV19, the J gene TRBJ1-6; D perhaps matches TRBD1 (5 bases). Trimming removed 3 bases at V and 7 bases at J, with 19 bases between. In germline, CDR1 is LNHDA, CDR2 SQIVND (reference sequence). CDR3 size: 17 residues. The chain's CDR3 is CASSMGLAGVRNSPLHF. In nucleotides, the CDR3 is TGTGCCAGTAGTATGGGACTAGCTGGGGTGAGAAATTCACCCCTCCACTTT.

For this clone: The identical CDR3 is also encoded by other nucleotide sequences in the sample. The V gene is TRBV27, the J gene TRBJ2-3; D remains unclear. The CDR3 runs 13 residues. Per the germline V gene, CDR1 is MNHEY and CDR2 is SMNVEV (reference sequence). V lost 2 bases, J lost 1 base, and 4 bases lay in between. As DNA, the CDR3 is TGTGCCAGCAGTTTAGCGGGCACAGATACGCAGTATTTT. It specifies CASSLAGTDTQYF.

This chain joins TRBV5-1 and TRBJ1-5; D is unclear. V lost 2 bases and J 5 bases, leaving 8 bases between the germline ends. This CDR3 is built from 13 residues. Germline values: CDR1 SGHRS, CDR2 YFSETQ. CDR3 DNA: TGCGCCAGCAGCTTAAACATCGATCAGCCCCAGCATTTT. Its translation is CASSLNIDQPQHF.

The V call is TRBV6-5, the J call TRBJ2-5; 8 bases match TRBD1. The CDR3 sequence is 13 residues long. Germline CDR1 and CDR2: MNHEY and SVGAGI. After removal of 11 bases from V and 5 bases from J, the junction contained 10 bases not matched to a gene. The CDR3 sequence is CAVRRRGRETQYF. CDR3 in DNA: TGTGCCGTACGACGCAGGGGGCGGGAGACCCAGTACTTC.

J is TRBJ2-6 and V is TRBV6-1; TRBD1 is a possible D gene (7 bases). Trimming took off 10 bases at V and 1 base at J, with 14 bases between the two ends. Germline V lookup: CDR1 MNHNS, CDR2 SASEGT. The CDR3 totals 15 residues. CDR3: CATGGWRSGANVLTF. The DNA of the CDR3 is TGTGCCACAGGGGGGTGGCGATCTGGGGCCAACGTCCTGACTTTC.

This clone was seen a few times. V is TRBV10-3 and J is TRBJ2-7, with 9 bases identical to TRBD2. V lost 8 bases and J lost 7; bases outside the gene matches: 3. The CDR3 extends over 11 amino acids. Germline assignment: CDR1 ENHRY and CDR2 SYGVKD. The DNA of the CDR3 is TGTGCCATCGCGGGGGGGGCAGAGCAGTACTTC. Amino acids: CAIAGGAEQYF.

This clone was seen at least ten times. The chain couples TRBV25-1 to TRBJ2-7; D is perhaps TRBD2 (6 bases). V lost 8 bases, J lost 3 bases, and 14 bases lay in between. The germline V gene encodes CDR1 MGHDK and CDR2 SYGVNS. The CDR3 has 13 residues. This chain's CDR3 is CASGGARDYEQYF. DNA for the CDR3: TGTGCCAGCGGAGGGGCCAGGGACTACGAGCAGTACTTC.

The J gene is TRBJ1-2, the V gene TRBV6-5; D remains unclear. This CDR3 is built from 11 residues. CDR1 MNHEY and CDR2 SVGAGI come from the germline V gene. V dropped 6 bases and J dropped 6 bases, with 8 bases sitting between them. For the CDR3, the DNA is TGTGCCAGCAGGGGCCTGGATGGCTACACCTTC. Translating it yields CASRGLDGYTF.

Here the CDR3 reads CASAPGGGLAGGPRTDTQYF. The CDR3 nucleotides are TGTGCCAGCGCCCCCGGTGGGGGGCTGGCGGGAGGGCCGAGGACAGATACGCAGTATTTT. The rearrangement uses TRBV2 and TRBJ2-3; TRBD2 matches 9 bases. CDR3 length equals 20 residues. From germline, CDR1 is SNHLY and CDR2 FYNNEI. The J segment lost 3 bases and the V segment lost 8 bases, leaving 24 bases of the junction unmatched.

The CDR3 DNA is TGTGCCAGCAGATCTGTCCCGGGACAGGACTCCTACGAGCAGTACTTC. It encodes CASRSVPGQDSYEQYF. This chain connects TRBV6-6 to TRBJ2-7; 8 bases match TRBD1. V shed 6 bases and J 0 bases; nucleotides not matched to a gene: 10. The V gene's germline CDR1 is MNHNY and CDR2 SVGAGI (reference sequence). The CDR3 runs to 16 residues.

V usage is TRBV25-1 and J usage is TRBJ2-2, with 8 bases fitting TRBD1. V trimming: 2 bases; J trimming: 9 bases; junction bases outside the gene matches: 5. The CDR3 is 14 amino acids. CDR1 is MGHDK, CDR2 SYGVNS, per germline. CDR3 residues: CASSEDRGGRELFF. In nucleotides, the CDR3 is TGTGCCAGCAGTGAAGACAGGGGCGGGAGGGAGCTGTTTTTT.

The chain carries TRBV25-1 and TRBJ2-5; D perhaps matches TRBD2 (5 bases). From germline, CDR1 is MGHDK and CDR2 SYGVNS. Between the trimmed V and J ends, which lost 1 base and 1 base, there was a span of 7 bases. The CDR3 is 14 residues long. The CDR3 nucleotides are TGTGCCAGCAGTGAATGGGCGGGCCAAGAGACCCAGTACTTC. Its translation is CASSEWAGQETQYF.

The chain uses TRBV27 and TRBJ2-2; 7 bases align to TRBD1. CDR3 length: 17 residues. Trimming removed 5 bases from V and 4 bases from J; junction bases left unmatched: 13. Germline values: CDR1 MNHEY, CDR2 SMNVEV (reference sequence). The CDR3 reads CASSRTTGQLSTGELFF. CDR3 DNA: TGTGCCAGCAGTCGGACGACGGGACAGCTTTCCACCGGGGAGCTGTTTTTT.

The J gene is TRBJ2-7, the V gene TRBV5-4, with D possibly TRBD2 on 6 matching bases. The V and J ends lost 4 bases and 3 bases respectively, with 11 bases between them. The CDR3 contains 13 residues. In germline, CDR1 is SGHNT, CDR2 YYREEE (reference sequence). CDR3 nucleotide sequence: TGTGCCAGCAGCCCTCGGGGAGGCTACGAGCAGTACTTC. It specifies CASSPRGGYEQYF.

The chain employs TRBV2 and TRBJ1-6, with D uncertain. CDR3 length equals 10 residues. V lost 6 bases, J lost 14 bases, and 8 bases lay in between. The germline CDR1 and CDR2 sequences are SNHLY and FYNNEI. CDR3 in amino acids: CASRGPTLHF. CDR3 bases: TGTGCCAGCAGGGGCCCCACCCTCCACTTT.

The V and J genes are TRBV2 and TRBJ1-5; 7 bases are shared with TRBD1. The CDR3 is 15 residues long. The V segment lost 6 bases and the J segment 2 bases; nucleotides outside the gene matches: 7. The germline V gene encodes CDR1 SNHLY and CDR2 FYNNEI. Here the CDR3 reads CASRETGAGNQPQHF. CDR3 DNA: TGTGCCAGCAGAGAAACAGGGGCGGGCAATCAGCCCCAGCATTTT.

This rearrangement joins TRBV29-1 to TRBJ2-7, with 7 bases that match TRBD2. The V segment lost 7 bases and the J segment 6 bases; nucleotides outside the gene matches: 15. The germline CDR1 and CDR2 sequences are SQVTM and ANQGSEA. This CDR3 spans 14 amino acids. The CDR3 reads CSALRSGNGVEQYF. The DNA of the CDR3 is TGCAGCGCCCTGCGGAGCGGGAATGGGGTCGAGCAGTACTTC.

This chain uses TRBV5-4 with TRBJ1-2, with a tentative D call TRBD1 (6 bases). Germline V gene lookup returns CDR1 SGHNT and CDR2 YYREEE (reference sequence). CDR3 length: 13 residues. Trimming stripped 0 bases from V and 7 bases from J, with 10 bases between. The CDR3 DNA sequence: TGTGCCAGCAGCTTGGCCCACAGGGCTGGCTACACCTTC. Amino acid sequence: CASSLAHRAGYTF.

This chain joins TRBV2 and TRBJ1-1; D is uncertain. CDR3 length: 17 amino acids. Per the germline V gene, CDR1 is SNHLY and CDR2 is FYNNEI. With 2 bases removed from V and 3 bases from J, the gap between germline ends came to 19 bases. CDR3 nucleotide sequence: TGTGCCAGCAGTGAAATTTTGGTACTACTGAGGCACACTGAAGCTTTCTTT. It specifies CASSEILVLLRHTEAFF.

This sequence joins TRBV5-6 and TRBJ1-5; D perhaps matches TRBD1 (5 bases). Germline CDR1 SGHDT, CDR2 YYEEEE. V lost 0 bases to trimming and J lost 7 bases, with 11 bases between them. This CDR3 contains 14 residues. CDR3 protein: CASSLGGGEQPQHF. In DNA form, the CDR3 reads TGTGCCAGCAGCTTGGGCGGGGGTGAGCAGCCCCAGCATTTT.

The chain employs TRBV2 and TRBJ1-3; D gene uncertain. V was trimmed by 7 bases and J by 6 bases, leaving 22 bases between them. Germline CDR1 reads SNHLY; CDR2 reads FYNNEI. This CDR3 has 16 amino acids. The CDR3 region is CASTKEVRVRVNTIYF. CDR3 nucleotides: TGTGCCAGCACCAAGGAGGTCCGGGTACGAGTAAACACCATATATTTT. Looking up the rest from reference TRBV2 and TRBJ1-3 gives the full variable domain: EPEVTQTPSHQVTQMGQEVILRCVPISNHLYFYWYRQILGQKVEFLVSFYNNEISEKSEIFDDQFSVERPDGSNFTLKIRSTKLEDSAMYFCASTKEVRVRVNTIYFGEGSWLTVV.

The rearrangement uses TRBV5-1 and TRBJ1-1, with D maybe TRBD1 (5 bases). Germline V gene data show CDR1 as SGHRS and CDR2 as YFSETQ. CDR3 length: 15 amino acids. V was trimmed by 0 bases and J by 3 bases, leaving 12 bases between them. The CDR3 reads CASSLDWAGDTEAFF. The CDR3 nucleotides are TGCGCCAGCAGCTTGGATTGGGCGGGGGACACTGAAGCTTTCTTT.

This chain uses TRBV19 with TRBJ1-5; D gene ambiguous. This CDR3 is built from 14 residues. V was shortened by 4 bases and J by 7 bases, with 14 bases between the two germline ends. Germline V gene data show CDR1 as LNHDA and CDR2 as SQIVND (reference sequence). The CDR3: CASSNSLGGQPQHF. CDR3 nucleotides: TGTGCCAGTAGTAACTCCCTCGGAGGACAGCCCCAGCATTTT.

The DNA of the CDR3 is TGTGCCAGCTCACCGGCGATCGGGGCAGGGGGCCTACCCAGAGATTACAATGAGCAGTTCTTC. Translating gives CASSPAIGAGGLPRDYNEQFF. This rearrangement joins TRBV18 to TRBJ2-1; 8 positions match TRBD1. The CDR3 contains 21 residues. In germline, CDR1 is KGHSH, CDR2 LQKENI. V dropped 3 bases and J dropped 4; count of bases not matched to a gene: 23.